This T cell receptor beta chain appears in the sequencing data of a study of blood T cell repertoires in COVID-19. This clone was seen just once. The study drew participants aged roughly 18 to 95 years from 24 US areas. The CDR3 extends over 16 amino acids. V lost 2 bases, J lost 0 bases, and 12 bases lay in between. Germline CDR1 reads MNHEY; CDR2 reads SVGAGI. As originally analysed: For nucleated cells, counts were estimated from reference gene primer amplification. The table came from immunoSEQ multiplex PCR; TCRdb's copy has only in-frame clones and leaves some out. The D gene and trimming were derived from the DNA, and the V and J assignments and clone size from that table. Of about 190,000 clones listed, about 88% are singletons.

The sequence was collected from a woman between 40 and 55 years old in a cohort exposed to, infected with or recovered from COVID-19 (not recorded which). The chain links TRBV6-5 to TRBJ2-3; maybe TRBD1 (5 bases). The sequencing sample was made of PBMCs or T cells enriched from blood (not recorded which). The DNA of the CDR3 is TGTGCCAGCAGTTACCTCCCGACAGCTAGCACAGATACGCAGTATTTT. Translation: CASSYLPTASTDTQYF.